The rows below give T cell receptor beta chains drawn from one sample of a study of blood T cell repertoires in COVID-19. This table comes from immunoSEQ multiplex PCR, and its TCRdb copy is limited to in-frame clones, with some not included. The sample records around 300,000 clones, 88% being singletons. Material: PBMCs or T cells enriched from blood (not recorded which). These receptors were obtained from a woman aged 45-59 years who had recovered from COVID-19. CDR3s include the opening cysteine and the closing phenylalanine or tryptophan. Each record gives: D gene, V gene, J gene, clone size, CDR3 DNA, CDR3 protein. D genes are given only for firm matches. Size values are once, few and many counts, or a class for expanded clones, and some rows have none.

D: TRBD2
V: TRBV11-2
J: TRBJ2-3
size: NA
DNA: TGTGCCAGCAGCTTATCTAGCGGGAGTCAAAATACGCAGTATTTT
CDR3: CASSLSSGSQNTQYF

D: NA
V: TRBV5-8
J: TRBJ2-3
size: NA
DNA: TGTGCCAGCAGTACTACGGGCACAGATACGCAGTATTTT
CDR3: CASSTTGTDTQYF

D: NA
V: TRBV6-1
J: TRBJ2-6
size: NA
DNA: TGTGCCAGCAGTGAAATAACAGGGACTGGGGCCAACGTCCTGACTTTC
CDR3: CASSEITGTGANVLTF

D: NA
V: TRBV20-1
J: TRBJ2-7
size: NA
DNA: TGCAGTGCTAGTCAACAGGGGGGGTCCTACGAGCAGTACTTC
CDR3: CSASQQGGSYEQYF

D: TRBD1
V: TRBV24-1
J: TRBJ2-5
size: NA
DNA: TGTGCCACCAGTGATCCTAGACAGGGAGAGACCCAGTACTTC
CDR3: CATSDPRQGETQYF

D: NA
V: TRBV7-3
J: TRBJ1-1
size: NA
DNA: TGTGCCAGCAGCTTAAGCCAGTACACTGAAGCTTTCTTT
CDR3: CASSLSQYTEAFF

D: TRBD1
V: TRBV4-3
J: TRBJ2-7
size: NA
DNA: TGCGCCAGCAGCCAAGAAAGACAGGGAAGCCACGAGCAGTACTTC
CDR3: CASSQERQGSHEQYF

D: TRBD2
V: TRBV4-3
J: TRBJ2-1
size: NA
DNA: TGCGCCAGCAGCCAGGCAACCCTTGCTAGCGGGAGTTCCGATGAGCAGTTCTTC
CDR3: CASSQATLASGSSDEQFF

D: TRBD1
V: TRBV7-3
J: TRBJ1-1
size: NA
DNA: TGTGCCAGCAGCCAAGCGAGGACAGGGACTGAAGCTTTCTTT
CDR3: CASSQARTGTEAFF

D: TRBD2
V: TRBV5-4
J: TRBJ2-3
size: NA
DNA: TGTGCCAGCAGCTTGGGACTAGCGGGAGGAACAGATACGCAGTATTTT
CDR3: CASSLGLAGGTDTQYF

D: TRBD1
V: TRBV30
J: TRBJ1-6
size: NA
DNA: TGTGCCTCCTCGACAGGGGTAAATTCACCCCTCCACTTT
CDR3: CASSTGVNSPLHF

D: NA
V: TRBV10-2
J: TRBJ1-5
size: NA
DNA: TGCGCCAGCAGTGGGGCAGGGCCTAGGAATCAGCCCCAGCATTTT
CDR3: CASSGAGPRNQPQHF

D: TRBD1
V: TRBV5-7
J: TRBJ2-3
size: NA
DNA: TGTGCCAGCAGCACCGGGACAGGGGGCCCCTTTGACACAGATACGCAGTATTTT
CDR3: CASSTGTGGPFDTDTQYF

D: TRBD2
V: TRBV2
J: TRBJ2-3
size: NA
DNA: TGTGCCAGCAGTACAAGCGGGAGTTTATCCACAGATACGCAGTATTTT
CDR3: CASSTSGSLSTDTQYF

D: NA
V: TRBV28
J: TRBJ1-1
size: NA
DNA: TGTGCCAGCAGTTATCTCAACACTGAAGCTTTCTTT
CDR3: CASSYLNTEAFF

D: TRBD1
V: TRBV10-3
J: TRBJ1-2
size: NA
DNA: TGTGCCATCAGTGGGGGACAGGGGTCTACTAACTATGGCTACACCTTC
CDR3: CAISGGQGSTNYGYTF

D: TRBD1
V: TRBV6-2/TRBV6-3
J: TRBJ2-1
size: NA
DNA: TGTGCCAGCAGTATCCTGGGACAGGGGAACGGTGAGCAGTTCTTC
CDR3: CASSILGQGNGEQFF

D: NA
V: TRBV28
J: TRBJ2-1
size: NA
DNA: TGTGCCAGCAGCCGGGTGACCTACAATGAGCAGTTCTTC
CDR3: CASSRVTYNEQFF

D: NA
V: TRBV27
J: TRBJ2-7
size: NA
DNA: TGTGCCAGCAGTTCCCGGACTGGCAGCTCCTACGAGCAGTACTTC
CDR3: CASSSRTGSSYEQYF

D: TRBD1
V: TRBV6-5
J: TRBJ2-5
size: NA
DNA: TGTGCCAGCAGTTACTCGAGACAGGGATTAGAGACCCAGTACTTC
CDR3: CASSYSRQGLETQYF

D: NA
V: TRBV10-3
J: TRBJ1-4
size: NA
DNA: TGTGCCACCACGACACGGCCCAGTGAAAAACTGTTTTTT
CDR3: CATTTRPSEKLFF

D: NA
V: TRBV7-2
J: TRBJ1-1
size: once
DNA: TGTGCCAGCAAGGGGACACAGAACACTGAAGCTTTCTTT
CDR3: CASKGTQNTEAFF

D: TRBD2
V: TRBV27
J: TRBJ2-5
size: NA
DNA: TGTGCCAGCAGTCCATGGACTAGCGGGGCCGCCCGGGAGACCCAGTACTTC
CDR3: CASSPWTSGAARETQYF

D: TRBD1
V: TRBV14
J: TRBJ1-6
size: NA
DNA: TGTGCCAGCAGCCCAACCGGGACAGGGTTTTCACCCCTCCACTTT
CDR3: CASSPTGTGFSPLHF

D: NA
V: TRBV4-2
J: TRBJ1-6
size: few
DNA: TGTGCCAGCAGCCAAGTAGGTAGGGGAAGAGAGGCACCCCTCCACTTT
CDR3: CASSQVGRGREAPLHF

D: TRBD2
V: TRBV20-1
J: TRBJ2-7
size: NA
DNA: TGCAGTGCTAGTCGGACTAGCGGGAGTTCATACGAGCAGTACTTC
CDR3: CSASRTSGSSYEQYF

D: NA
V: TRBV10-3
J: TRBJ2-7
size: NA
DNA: TGTGCCATCAGTGTGGCCGGGGTAGGACGGGAGCAGTACTTC
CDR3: CAISVAGVGREQYF

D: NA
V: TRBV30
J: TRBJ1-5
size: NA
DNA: TGTGCCTGGAGTGTAGGTCGCGCAGGGAGCAATCAGCCCCAGCATTTT
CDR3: CAWSVGRAGSNQPQHF

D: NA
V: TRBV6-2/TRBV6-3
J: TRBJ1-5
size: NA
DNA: TGTGCCAGCAGCTACTCGGGTAGCTTGGCCGGGCATTTT
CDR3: CASSYSGSLAGHF

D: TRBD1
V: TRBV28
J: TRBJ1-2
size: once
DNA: TGTGCCAGCAGTTTTCAGACAGACAGGGGTGGCTACACCTTC
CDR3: CASSFQTDRGGYTF

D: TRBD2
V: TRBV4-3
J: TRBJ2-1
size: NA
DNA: TGCGCCAGCAGCCAAGAAGGGACTAGCTTGGATCAGTTCTTC
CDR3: CASSQEGTSLDQFF

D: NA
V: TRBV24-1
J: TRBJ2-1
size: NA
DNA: TGTGCCACCAGTGATCCCCTCGGGAACAACTACAATGAGCAGTTCTTC
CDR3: CATSDPLGNNYNEQFF

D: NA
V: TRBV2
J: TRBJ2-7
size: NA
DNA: TGTGCCAGCAGCGGAACCAGGGAAGGGGAGCAGTACTTC
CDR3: CASSGTREGEQYF

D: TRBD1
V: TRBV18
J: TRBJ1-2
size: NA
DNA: TGTGCCAGCTCACCCGAGACAGGGAGATCTGGCGGCTACACCTTC
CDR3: CASSPETGRSGGYTF